The clone carrying this T cell receptor beta chain was counted once. The assay was immunoSEQ multiplex PCR, and TCRdb's table has in-frame clones only and misses some. The table records 40,000 to 50,000 clones, roughly 95% of them present only once. Trimming cost V 4 bases and J 2 bases; bases outside gene matches: 4. This CDR3 has 16 amino acids. The V gene's germline CDR1 is SGHNT and CDR2 YENEEA. The entry originates in a study of T cell changes during pregnancy in multiple sclerosis. The chain combines TRBV11-3 with TRBJ2-3; 12 bases map to TRBD2. Source: CD4+ T cells from peripheral blood mononuclear cells, taken in the third trimester of pregnancy. This receptor was taken from a female donor with multiple sclerosis, enrolled in a pregnancy study. The CDR3 reads CASSSRTSGVTDTQYF. The CDR3 DNA reads TGTGCCAGCAGCTCCCGGACTAGCGGGGTCACAGATACGCAGTATTTT.